A single T cell receptor beta chain is shown here with its context. The data derive from a study of technical replicates of blood from several donors. J was trimmed by 4 bases and V by 6 bases; bases with no gene match: 4. Germline values: CDR1 SQVTM, CDR2 ANQGSEA. The CDR3 sequence is 14 residues long. Clones were read by immunoSEQ multiplex PCR, and TCRdb kept only the in-frame ones, dropping some. The sample has some 30,000 clones; approximately 92% are singletons. The TCR comes from a human donor in good health. Some clones in this sample may be carry-over from other donors' samples. Sample: PBMCs. The V and J genes are TRBV29-1 and TRBJ2-3; the match to TRBD2 covers 13 bases. CDR3 loop: CSVGGTSGADTQYF. DNA of the CDR3: TGCAGCGTCGGAGGGACTAGCGGGGCAGATACGCAGTATTTT.